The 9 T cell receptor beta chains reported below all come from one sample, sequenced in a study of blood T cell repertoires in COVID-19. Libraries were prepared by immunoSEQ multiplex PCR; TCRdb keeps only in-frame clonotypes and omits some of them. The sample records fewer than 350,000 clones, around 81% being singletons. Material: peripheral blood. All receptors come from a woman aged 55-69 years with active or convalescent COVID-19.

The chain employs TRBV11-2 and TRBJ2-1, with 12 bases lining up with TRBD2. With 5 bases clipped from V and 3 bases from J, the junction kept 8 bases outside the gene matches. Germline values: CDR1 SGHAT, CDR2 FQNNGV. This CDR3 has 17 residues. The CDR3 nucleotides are TGTGCCAGCAGCGCGGGGGTGACTAGCGGGGGCTACAATGAGCAGTTCTTC. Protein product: CASSAGVTSGGYNEQFF.

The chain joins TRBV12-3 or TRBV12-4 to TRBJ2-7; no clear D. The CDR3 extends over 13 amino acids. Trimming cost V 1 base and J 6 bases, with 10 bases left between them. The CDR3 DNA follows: TGTGCCAGCAGTTTAGAGTTAGCTCTCGAGCAGTACTTC. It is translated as CASSLELALEQYF.

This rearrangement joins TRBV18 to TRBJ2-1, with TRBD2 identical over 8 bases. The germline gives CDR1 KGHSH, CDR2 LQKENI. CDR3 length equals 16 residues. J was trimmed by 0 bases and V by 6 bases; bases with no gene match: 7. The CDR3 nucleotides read TGTGCCAGCTCGCCTAGCGGGTCGAGCTCCTACAATGAGCAGTTCTTC. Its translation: CASSPSGSSSYNEQFF.

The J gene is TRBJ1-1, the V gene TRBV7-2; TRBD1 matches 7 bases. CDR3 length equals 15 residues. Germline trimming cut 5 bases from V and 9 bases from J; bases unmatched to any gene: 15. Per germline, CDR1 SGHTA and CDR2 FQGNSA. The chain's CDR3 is CASSPNRDSRLQAFF. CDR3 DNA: TGTGCCAGCAGCCCAAACCGGGACAGCCGTCTTCAAGCTTTCTTT.

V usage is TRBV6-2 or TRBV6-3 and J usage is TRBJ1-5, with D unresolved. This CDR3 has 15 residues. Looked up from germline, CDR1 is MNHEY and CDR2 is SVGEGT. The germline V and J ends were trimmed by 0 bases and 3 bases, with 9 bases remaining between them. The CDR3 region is CASSYSIGINQPQHF. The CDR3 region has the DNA TGTGCCAGCAGTTACTCGATCGGGATCAATCAGCCCCAGCATTTT.

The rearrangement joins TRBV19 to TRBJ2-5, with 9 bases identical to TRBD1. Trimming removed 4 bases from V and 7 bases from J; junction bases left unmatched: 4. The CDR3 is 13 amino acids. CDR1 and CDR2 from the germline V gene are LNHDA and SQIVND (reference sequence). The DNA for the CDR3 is TGTGCCAGTAGTAGGGGGACAGGGCGGACCCAGTACTTC. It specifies CASSRGTGRTQYF.

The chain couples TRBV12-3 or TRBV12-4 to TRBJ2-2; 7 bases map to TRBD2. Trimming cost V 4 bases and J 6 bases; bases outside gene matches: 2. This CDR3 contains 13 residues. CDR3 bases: TGTGCCAGCAGTTCTAGCGGACCCGGGGAGCTGTTTTTT. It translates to CASSSSGPGELFF.

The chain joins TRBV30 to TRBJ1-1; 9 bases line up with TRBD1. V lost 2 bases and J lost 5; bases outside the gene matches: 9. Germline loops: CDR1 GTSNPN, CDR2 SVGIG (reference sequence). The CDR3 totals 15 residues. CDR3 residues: CAWSPSPGQGTEAFF. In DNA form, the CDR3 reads TGTGCCTGGAGTCCCTCCCCGGGACAGGGAACTGAAGCTTTCTTT.

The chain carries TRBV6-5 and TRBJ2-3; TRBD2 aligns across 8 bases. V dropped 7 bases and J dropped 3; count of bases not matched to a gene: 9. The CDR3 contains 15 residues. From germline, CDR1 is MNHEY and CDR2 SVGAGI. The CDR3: CASNIRGGGTDTQYF. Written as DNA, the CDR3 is TGTGCCAGCAACATACGGGGGGGCGGAACAGATACGCAGTATTTT.